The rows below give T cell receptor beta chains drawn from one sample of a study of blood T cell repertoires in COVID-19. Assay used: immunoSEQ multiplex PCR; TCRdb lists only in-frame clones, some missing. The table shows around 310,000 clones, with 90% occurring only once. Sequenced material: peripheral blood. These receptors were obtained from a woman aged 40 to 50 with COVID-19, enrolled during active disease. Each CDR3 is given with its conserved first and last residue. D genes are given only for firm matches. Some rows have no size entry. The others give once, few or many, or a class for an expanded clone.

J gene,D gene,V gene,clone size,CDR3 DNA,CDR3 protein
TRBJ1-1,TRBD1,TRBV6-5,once,TGTGCCAGCAGACACAGGGGGACTGAAGCTTTCTTT,CASRHRGTEAFF
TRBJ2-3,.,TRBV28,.,TGTGCCAGCCAAGTGGGCCTAGCCCTGAGCACAGATACGCAGTATTTT,CASQVGLALSTDTQYF
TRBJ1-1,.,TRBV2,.,TGTGCCAGCAGGGCCGGACAGAACACTGAAGCTTTCTTT,CASRAGQNTEAFF
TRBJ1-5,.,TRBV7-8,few,TGTGCCAGCAGCTTAATCGTTAGCCAGCCCCAGCATTTT,CASSLIVSQPQHF
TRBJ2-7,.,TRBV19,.,TGTGCCAGTAGTACCGATGCGGCCAGGGGAACCTACGAGCAGTACTTC,CASSTDAARGTYEQYF
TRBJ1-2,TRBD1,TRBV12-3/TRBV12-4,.,TGTGCCATCGGACGGACAGGCTATGATGGCTACACCTTC,CAIGRTGYDGYTF
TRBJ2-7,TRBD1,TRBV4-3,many,TGCGCCAGCAGCCAAGACGAAGGGACAGGGGGCTACGAGCAGTACTTC,CASSQDEGTGGYEQYF
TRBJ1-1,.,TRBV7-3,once,TGTGCCAGTAGCTTGGGGAGAGCTACTGAAGCTTTCTTT,CASSLGRATEAFF
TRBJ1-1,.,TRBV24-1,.,TGTGCCACCAGTGATTACTGGAACACTGAAGCTTTCTTT,CATSDYWNTEAFF
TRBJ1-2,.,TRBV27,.,TGTGCCAGCAGTTTACGGGGGGCCGCTGGCTACACCTTC,CASSLRGAAGYTF
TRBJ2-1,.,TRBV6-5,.,TGTGCCAGCACCGAGGGGGGGGGAGAGCAGTTCTTC,CASTEGGGEQFF
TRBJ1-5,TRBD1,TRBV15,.,TGTGCCACCAGCAGCTTAATGTTAGGGGGCGCGGGTCAGCCCCAGCATTTT,CATSSLMLGGAGQPQHF
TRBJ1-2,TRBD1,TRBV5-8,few,TGTGCCAGCAGCTTGGGGGTGACAGGGTACTATGGCTACACCTTC,CASSLGVTGYYGYTF
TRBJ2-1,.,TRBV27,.,TGTGCCAGCAGTTTTGGCGGCAATGAGCAGTTCTTC,CASSFGGNEQFF
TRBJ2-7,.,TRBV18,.,TGTGCCAGCTCACCTGGTTGGGGGCAGGGTATGTACGAGCAGTACTTC,CASSPGWGQGMYEQYF
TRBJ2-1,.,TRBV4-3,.,TGCGCCAGCAGCCAAGAGGGGCAGGTAAACAATGAGCAGTTCTTC,CASSQEGQVNNEQFF
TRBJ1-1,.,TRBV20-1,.,TGCAGTGCTGTCCAGAACACTGAAGCTTTCTTT,CSAVQNTEAFF
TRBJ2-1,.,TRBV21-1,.,TGTGCCAGCACCCGCACGACTAGCGGGAAACCCGGTCGCTCCTACAATGAGCAGTTCTTC,CASTRTTSGKPGRSYNEQFF
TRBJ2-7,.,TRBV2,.,TGTGCCAGCAGTCGGGACAATAGGGGCTACGAGCAGTACTTC,CASSRDNRGYEQYF
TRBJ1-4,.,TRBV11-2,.,TGTGCCAGCAGCCCCCAAGTCCGGTGGAATGAAAAACTGTTTTTT,CASSPQVRWNEKLFF
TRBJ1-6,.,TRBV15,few,TGTGCCACCAGCAGAGTTCTGAAGGGGAATTCACCCCTCCACTTT,CATSRVLKGNSPLHF
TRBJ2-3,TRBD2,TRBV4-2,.,TGTGCCAGCAGCCAAGACCAGCTAGCGGGTTTCAGGGATACGCAGTATTTT,CASSQDQLAGFRDTQYF
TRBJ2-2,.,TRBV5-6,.,TGTGCCAGCACCCTGAACACCGGGGAGCTGTTTTTT,CASTLNTGELFF
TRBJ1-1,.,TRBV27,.,TGTGCCAGCAGCATGGGGGGACGGGCTGAAGCTTTCTTT,CASSMGGRAEAFF
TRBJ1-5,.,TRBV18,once,TGTGCCAGCTCAACCTCCGTAAACAATAGCAATCAGCCCCAGCATTTT,CASSTSVNNSNQPQHF
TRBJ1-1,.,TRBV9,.,TGTGCCAGCAGCGGACGGGGGAGAATGAACACTGAAGCTTTCTTT,CASSGRGRMNTEAFF
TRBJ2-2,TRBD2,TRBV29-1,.,TGCAGCGTTCTCCCTAGCGGGGGTACCCGCATCACCGGGGAGCTGTTTTTT,CSVLPSGGTRITGELFF
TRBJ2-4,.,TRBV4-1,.,TGCGCCAGCAGCCAAGAGGCCGGGATCGGGGACATTCAGTACTTC,CASSQEAGIGDIQYF
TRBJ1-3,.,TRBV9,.,TGTGCCAGCAGCCCCCCGAGGGCCGGAAACACCATATATTTT,CASSPPRAGNTIYF
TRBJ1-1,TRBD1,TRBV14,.,TGTGCCAGCAGCCATCCCACAGGGGGTCGGGCTGAAGCTTTCTTT,CASSHPTGGRAEAFF
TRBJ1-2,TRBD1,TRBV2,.,TGTGCCAGCAGTGAGGTACAGGGGGATGGCTACACCTTC,CASSEVQGDGYTF
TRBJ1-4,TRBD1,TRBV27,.,TGTGCCAGCAGTCTATGGGCACAGGGGGGGGTAGACTCAACTAATGAAAAACTGTTTTTT,CASSLWAQGGVDSTNEKLFF
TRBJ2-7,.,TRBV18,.,TGTGCCAGCTCACCACAATCGGGGGTGGGGGGCTACGAGCAGTACTTC,CASSPQSGVGGYEQYF
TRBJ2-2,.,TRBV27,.,TGTGCCAGCAGTTCCGGGAGGTCAGGGGGCGCCCCGTGGACCGGGGAGCTGTTTTTT,CASSSGRSGGAPWTGELFF
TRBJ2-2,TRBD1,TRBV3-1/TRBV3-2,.,TGTGCCAGCAGCCAAGGGACAGGGGCCGGGGAGCTGTTTTTT,CASSQGTGAGELFF
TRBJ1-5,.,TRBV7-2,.,TGTGCCAGCAGCCCCCGGGGGGGAGATCAGCCCCAGCATTTT,CASSPRGGDQPQHF
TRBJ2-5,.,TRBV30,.,TGTGCCTGGAGTAACTACAGGGGAGGAGAGACCCAGTACTTC,CAWSNYRGGETQYF
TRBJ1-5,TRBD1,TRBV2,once,TGTGCCAGCAGTGGAAAACAAGGGGACAGGGGGTGGTATCAGCCCCAGCATTTT,CASSGKQGDRGWYQPQHF
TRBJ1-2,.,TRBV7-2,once,TGTGCCAGCAGCTTAGTAGCAGTCCGTGGCTACACCTTC,CASSLVAVRGYTF
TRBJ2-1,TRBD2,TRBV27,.,TGTGCCAGCAGTTTATATCCTAGCGGGATGAGCTCCTACAATGAGCAGTTCTTC,CASSLYPSGMSSYNEQFF
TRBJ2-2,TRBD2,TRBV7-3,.,TGTGCCAGCAATAAAGCGGGGTCCACCGGGGAGCTGTTTTTT,CASNKAGSTGELFF
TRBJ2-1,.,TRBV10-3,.,TGTGCCATCAAGGAGTCGGCGGACTTTAACAATGAGCAGTTCTTC,CAIKESADFNNEQFF
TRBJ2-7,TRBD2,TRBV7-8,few,TGTGCCAGCAGCTCCCGGAGGACTAGCGGGAGGACTTACGAGCAGTACTTC,CASSSRRTSGRTYEQYF
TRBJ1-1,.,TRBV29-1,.,TGCAGCGTTGACCAGGGTCTGAACACTGAAGCTTTCTTT,CSVDQGLNTEAFF
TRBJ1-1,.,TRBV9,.,TGTGCCAGCAGCGTAGAAGAGGGCCCGAACACTGAAGCTTTCTTT,CASSVEEGPNTEAFF
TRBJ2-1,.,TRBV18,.,TGTGCCAGCTCACCAGCGGGCCCTGACAATGAGCAGTTCTTC,CASSPAGPDNEQFF
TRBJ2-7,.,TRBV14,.,TGTGCCAGCAGCCACGACAGGTCCCATTACTACGAGCAGTACTTC,CASSHDRSHYYEQYF
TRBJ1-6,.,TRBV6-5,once,TGTGCCAGCAGTTACAGGACACCCTATAATTCACCCCTCCACTTT,CASSYRTPYNSPLHF
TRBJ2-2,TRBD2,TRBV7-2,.,TGTGCCAGCAGCTTAGGGGGGGGTACGGCCGGGGAGCTGTTTTTT,CASSLGGGTAGELFF